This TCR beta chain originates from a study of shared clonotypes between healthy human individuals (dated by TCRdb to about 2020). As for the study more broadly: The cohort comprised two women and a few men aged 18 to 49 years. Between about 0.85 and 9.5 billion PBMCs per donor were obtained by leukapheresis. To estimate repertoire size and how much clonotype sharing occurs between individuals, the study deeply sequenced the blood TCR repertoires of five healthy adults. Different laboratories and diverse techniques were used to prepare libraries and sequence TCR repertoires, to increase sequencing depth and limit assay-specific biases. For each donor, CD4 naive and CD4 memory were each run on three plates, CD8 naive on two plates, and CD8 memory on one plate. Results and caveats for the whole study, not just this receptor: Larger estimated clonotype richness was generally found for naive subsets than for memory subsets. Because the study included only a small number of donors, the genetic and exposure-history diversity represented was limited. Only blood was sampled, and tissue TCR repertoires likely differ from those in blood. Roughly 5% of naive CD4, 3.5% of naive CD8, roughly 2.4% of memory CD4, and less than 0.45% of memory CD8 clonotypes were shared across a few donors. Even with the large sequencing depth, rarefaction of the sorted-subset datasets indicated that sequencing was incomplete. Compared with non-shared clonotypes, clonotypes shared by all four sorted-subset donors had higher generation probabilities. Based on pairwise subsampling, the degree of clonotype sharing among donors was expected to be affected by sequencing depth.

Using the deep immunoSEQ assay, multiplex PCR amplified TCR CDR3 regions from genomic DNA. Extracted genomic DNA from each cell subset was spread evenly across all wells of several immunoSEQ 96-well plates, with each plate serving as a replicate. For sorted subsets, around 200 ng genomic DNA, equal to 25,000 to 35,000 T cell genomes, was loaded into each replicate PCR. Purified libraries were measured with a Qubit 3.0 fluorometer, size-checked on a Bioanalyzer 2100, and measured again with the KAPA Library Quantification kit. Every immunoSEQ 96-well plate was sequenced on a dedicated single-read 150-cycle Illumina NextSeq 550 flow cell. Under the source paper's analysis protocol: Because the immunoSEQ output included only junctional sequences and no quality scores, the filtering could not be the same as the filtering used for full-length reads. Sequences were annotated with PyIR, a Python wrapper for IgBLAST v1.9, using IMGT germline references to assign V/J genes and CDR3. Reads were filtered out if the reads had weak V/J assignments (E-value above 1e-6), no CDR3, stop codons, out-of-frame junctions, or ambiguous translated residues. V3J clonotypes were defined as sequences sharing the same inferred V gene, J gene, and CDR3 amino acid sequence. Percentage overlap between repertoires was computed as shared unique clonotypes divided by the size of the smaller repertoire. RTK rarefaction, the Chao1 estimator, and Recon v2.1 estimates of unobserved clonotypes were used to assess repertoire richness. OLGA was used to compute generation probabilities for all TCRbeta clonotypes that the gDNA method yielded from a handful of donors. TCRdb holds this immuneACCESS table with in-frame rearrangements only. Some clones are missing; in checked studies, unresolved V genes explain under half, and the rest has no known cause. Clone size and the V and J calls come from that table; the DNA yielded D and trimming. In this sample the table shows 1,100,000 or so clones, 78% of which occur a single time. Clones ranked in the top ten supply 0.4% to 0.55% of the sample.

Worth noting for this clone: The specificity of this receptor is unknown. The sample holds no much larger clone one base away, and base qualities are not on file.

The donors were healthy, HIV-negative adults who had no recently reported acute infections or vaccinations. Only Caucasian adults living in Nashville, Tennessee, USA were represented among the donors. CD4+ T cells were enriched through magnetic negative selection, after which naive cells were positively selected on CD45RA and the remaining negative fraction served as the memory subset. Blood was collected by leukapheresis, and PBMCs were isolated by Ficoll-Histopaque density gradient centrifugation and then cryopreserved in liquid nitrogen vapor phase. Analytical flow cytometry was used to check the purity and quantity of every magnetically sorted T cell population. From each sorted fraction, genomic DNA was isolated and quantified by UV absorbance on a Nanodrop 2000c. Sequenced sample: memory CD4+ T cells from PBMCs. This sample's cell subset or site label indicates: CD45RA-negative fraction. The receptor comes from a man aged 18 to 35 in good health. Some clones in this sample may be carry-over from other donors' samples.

Read as DNA, the sequence is TGTGCCAGCAGCCAGCCGGGACTAGCGGGAGGGACGACAGATACGCAGTATTTT. Its protein is CASSQPGLAGGTTDTQYF. The chain joins TRBV14 to TRBJ2-3; the junction holds 16 bases that match TRBD2. V trim: 3 bases; J trim: 3 bases; unmatched bases: 6. The germline V gene yields SGHDN for CDR1 and FVKESK for CDR2. Counted from cysteine to phenylalanine, this CDR3 has 18 amino acids. The read is trimmed to its CDR3 DNA, 54 bases read in frame from base 1.